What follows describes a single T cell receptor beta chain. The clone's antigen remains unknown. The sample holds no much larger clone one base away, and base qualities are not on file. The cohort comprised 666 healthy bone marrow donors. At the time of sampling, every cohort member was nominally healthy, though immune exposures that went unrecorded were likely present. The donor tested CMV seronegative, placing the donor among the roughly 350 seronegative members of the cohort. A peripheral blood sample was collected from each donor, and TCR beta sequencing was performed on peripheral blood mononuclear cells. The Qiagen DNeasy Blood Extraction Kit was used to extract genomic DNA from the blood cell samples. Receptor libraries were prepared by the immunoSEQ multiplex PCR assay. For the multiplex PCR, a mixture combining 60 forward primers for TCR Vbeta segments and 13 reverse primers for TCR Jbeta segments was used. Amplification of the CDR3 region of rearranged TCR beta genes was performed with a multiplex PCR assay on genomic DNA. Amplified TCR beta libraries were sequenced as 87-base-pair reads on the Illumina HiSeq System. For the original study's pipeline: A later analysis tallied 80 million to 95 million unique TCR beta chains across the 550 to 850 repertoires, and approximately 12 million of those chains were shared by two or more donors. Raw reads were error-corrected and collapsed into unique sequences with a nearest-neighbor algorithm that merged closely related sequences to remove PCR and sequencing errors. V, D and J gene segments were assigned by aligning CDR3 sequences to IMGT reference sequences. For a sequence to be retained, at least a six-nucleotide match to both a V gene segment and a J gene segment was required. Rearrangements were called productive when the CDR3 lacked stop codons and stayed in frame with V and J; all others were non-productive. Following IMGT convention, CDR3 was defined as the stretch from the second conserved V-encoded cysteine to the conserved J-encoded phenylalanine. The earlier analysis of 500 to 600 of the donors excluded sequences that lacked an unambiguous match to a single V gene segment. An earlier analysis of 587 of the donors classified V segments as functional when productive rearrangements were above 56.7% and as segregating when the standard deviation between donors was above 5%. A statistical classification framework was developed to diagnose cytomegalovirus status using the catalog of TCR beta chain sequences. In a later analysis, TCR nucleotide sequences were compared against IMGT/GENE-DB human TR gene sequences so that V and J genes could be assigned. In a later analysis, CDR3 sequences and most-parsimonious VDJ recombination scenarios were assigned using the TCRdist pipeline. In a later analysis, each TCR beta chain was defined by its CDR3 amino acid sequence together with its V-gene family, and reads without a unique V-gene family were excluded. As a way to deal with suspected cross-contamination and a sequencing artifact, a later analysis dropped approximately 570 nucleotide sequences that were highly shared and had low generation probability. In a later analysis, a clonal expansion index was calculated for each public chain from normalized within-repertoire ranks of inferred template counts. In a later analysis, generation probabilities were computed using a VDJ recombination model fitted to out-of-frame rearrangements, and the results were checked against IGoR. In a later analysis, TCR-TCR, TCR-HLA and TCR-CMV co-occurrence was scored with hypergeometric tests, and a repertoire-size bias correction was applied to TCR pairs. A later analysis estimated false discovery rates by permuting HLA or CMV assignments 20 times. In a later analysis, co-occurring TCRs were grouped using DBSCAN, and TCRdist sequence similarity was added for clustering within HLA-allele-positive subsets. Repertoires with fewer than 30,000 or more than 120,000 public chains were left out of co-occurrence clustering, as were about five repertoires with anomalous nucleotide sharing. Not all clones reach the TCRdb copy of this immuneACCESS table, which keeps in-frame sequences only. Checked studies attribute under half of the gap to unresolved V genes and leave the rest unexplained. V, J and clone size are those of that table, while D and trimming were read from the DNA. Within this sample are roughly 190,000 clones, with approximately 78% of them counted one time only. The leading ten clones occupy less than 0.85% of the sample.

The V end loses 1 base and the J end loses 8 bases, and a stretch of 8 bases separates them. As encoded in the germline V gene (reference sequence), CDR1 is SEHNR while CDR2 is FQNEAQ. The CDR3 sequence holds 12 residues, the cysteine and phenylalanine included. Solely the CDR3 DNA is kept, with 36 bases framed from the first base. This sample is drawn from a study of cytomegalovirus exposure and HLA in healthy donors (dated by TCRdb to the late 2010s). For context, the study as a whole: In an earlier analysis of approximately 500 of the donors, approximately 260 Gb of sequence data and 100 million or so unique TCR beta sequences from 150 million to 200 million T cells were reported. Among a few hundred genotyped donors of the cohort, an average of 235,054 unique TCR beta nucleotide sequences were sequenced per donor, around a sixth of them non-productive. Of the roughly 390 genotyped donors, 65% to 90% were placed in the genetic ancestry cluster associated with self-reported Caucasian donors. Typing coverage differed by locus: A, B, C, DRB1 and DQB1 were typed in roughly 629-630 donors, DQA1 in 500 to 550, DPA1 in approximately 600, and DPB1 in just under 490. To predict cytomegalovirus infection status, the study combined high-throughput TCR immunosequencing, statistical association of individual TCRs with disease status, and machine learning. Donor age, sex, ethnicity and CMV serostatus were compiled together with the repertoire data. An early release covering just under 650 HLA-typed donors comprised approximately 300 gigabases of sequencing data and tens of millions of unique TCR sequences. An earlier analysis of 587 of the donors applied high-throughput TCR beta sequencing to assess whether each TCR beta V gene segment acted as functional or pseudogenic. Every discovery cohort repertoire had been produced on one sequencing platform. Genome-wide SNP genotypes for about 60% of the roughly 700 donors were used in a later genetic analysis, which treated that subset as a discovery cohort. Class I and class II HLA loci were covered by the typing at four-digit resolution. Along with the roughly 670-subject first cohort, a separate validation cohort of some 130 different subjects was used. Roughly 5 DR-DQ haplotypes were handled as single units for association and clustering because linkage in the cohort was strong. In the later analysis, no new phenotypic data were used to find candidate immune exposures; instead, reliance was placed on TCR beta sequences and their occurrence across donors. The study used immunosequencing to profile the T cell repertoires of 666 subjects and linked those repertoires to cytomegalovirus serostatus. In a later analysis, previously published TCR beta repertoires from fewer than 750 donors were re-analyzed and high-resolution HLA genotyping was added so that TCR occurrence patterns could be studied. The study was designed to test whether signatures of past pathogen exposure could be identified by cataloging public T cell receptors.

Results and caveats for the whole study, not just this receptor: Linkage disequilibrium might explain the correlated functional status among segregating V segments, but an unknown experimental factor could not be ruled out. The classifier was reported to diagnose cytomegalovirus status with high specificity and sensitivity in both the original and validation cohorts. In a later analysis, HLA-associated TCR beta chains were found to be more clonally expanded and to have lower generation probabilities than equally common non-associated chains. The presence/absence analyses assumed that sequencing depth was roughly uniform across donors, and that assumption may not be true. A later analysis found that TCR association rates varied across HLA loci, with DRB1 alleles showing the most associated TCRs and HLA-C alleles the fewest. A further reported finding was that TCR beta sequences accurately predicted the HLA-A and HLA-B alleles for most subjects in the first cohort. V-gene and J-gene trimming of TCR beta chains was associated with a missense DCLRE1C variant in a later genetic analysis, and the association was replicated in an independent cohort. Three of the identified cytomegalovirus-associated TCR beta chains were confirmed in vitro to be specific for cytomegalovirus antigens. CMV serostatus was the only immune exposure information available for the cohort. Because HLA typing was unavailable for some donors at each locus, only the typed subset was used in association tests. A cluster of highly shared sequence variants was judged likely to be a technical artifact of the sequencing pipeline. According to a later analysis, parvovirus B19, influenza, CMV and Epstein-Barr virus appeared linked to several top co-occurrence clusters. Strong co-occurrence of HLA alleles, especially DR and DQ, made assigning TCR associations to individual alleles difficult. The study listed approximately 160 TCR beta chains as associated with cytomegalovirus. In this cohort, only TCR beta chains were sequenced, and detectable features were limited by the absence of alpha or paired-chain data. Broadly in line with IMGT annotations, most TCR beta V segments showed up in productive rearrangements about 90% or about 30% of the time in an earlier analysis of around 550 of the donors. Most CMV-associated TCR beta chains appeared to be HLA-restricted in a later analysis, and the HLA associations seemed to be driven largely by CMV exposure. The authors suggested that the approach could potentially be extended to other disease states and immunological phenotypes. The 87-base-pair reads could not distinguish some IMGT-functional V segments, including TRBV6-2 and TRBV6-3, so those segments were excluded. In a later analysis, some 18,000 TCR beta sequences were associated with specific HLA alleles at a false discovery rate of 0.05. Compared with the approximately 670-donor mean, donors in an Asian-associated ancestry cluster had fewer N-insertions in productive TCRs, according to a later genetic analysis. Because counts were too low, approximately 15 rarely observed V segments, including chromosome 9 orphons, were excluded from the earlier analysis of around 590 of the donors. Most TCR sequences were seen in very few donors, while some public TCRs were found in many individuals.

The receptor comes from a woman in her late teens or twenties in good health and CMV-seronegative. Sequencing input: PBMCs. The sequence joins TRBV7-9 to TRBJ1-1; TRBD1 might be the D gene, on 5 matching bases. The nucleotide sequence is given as TGTGCCAGCAGCTTAGGACAGAGCGAAGCTTTCTTT. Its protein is CASSLGQSEAFF.